These 5 T cell receptor beta chains came from one sample sequenced in a study of T-cell memory formation after mild COVID-19. TCRdb reprocessed the 5' RACE reads via MiXCR and lists one record per CDR3 protein. This table holds about 470,000 distinct CDR3 sequences, 15% to 20% found once. Sequencing was done on a sample of PBMCs or a T cell subset sorted from them (not recorded which). The receptors derive from an adult woman who had mild COVID-19 (a few samples of this study predate the infection). Cell type and time point are not known.

V is TRBV12-3 or TRBV12-4 and J is TRBJ1-5, with no clear D. V gave up 5 bases and J gave up 11 bases, with 13 bases separating them. The CDR3 has 12 amino acids. CDR3 amino acids: CASSPDGSSQHF. The CDR3, as DNA: TGTGCCAGCAGTCCGGACGGGTCGTCCCAGCATTTT.

This chain links TRBV20-1 with TRBJ1-6, with 9 bases matching TRBD1. J was trimmed by 8 bases and V by 3 bases; bases with no gene match: 20. This CDR3 comprises 19 residues. In germline, CDR1 is DFQATT, CDR2 SNEGSKA (reference sequence). Here the CDR3 reads CSASPPDRGAFIFDSPLHF. As DNA, the CDR3 is TGCAGTGCTAGTCCCCCTGACAGGGGGGCCTTTATCTTTGATTCACCCCTCCACTTT.

This clonotype was found a few times. The genes are TRBV5-1 and TRBJ2-5; D is perhaps TRBD1 (6 bases). CDR3 length equals 16 residues. CDR1 SGHRS and CDR2 YFSETQ come from the germline V gene. V was pared by 1 base and J by 2 bases, with 15 bases between. The CDR3 region has the DNA TGCGCCAGCAGCTTGTACTCAGGGACACCTCAAGAGACCCAGTACTTC. Its protein product is CASSLYSGTPQETQYF.

This chain connects TRBV29-1 to TRBJ1-1; D not certain. Germline V gives CDR1 SQVTM, CDR2 ANQGSEA. The V end was cut by 3 bases, the J end by 8 bases, with 13 bases between. This CDR3 has 12 amino acids. This CDR3 reads CSVDLGGLEAFF. CDR3 nucleotides: TGCAGCGTTGATCTTGGAGGGCTAGAAGCTTTCTTT.

This clonotype appeared a few times. This chain connects TRBV3-1 to TRBJ2-1; TRBD2 matches at 11 bases. Germline CDR1 reads LGHDT; CDR2 reads YNNKEL (reference sequence). V was pared by 2 bases and J by 14 bases, with 8 bases of the junction left unmatched. This CDR3 is 14 amino acids long. CDR3 protein: CASSQNDLAGGKFF. The CDR3 bases are TGTGCCAGCAGCCAAAATGACCTAGCGGGGGGAAAGTTCTTC.